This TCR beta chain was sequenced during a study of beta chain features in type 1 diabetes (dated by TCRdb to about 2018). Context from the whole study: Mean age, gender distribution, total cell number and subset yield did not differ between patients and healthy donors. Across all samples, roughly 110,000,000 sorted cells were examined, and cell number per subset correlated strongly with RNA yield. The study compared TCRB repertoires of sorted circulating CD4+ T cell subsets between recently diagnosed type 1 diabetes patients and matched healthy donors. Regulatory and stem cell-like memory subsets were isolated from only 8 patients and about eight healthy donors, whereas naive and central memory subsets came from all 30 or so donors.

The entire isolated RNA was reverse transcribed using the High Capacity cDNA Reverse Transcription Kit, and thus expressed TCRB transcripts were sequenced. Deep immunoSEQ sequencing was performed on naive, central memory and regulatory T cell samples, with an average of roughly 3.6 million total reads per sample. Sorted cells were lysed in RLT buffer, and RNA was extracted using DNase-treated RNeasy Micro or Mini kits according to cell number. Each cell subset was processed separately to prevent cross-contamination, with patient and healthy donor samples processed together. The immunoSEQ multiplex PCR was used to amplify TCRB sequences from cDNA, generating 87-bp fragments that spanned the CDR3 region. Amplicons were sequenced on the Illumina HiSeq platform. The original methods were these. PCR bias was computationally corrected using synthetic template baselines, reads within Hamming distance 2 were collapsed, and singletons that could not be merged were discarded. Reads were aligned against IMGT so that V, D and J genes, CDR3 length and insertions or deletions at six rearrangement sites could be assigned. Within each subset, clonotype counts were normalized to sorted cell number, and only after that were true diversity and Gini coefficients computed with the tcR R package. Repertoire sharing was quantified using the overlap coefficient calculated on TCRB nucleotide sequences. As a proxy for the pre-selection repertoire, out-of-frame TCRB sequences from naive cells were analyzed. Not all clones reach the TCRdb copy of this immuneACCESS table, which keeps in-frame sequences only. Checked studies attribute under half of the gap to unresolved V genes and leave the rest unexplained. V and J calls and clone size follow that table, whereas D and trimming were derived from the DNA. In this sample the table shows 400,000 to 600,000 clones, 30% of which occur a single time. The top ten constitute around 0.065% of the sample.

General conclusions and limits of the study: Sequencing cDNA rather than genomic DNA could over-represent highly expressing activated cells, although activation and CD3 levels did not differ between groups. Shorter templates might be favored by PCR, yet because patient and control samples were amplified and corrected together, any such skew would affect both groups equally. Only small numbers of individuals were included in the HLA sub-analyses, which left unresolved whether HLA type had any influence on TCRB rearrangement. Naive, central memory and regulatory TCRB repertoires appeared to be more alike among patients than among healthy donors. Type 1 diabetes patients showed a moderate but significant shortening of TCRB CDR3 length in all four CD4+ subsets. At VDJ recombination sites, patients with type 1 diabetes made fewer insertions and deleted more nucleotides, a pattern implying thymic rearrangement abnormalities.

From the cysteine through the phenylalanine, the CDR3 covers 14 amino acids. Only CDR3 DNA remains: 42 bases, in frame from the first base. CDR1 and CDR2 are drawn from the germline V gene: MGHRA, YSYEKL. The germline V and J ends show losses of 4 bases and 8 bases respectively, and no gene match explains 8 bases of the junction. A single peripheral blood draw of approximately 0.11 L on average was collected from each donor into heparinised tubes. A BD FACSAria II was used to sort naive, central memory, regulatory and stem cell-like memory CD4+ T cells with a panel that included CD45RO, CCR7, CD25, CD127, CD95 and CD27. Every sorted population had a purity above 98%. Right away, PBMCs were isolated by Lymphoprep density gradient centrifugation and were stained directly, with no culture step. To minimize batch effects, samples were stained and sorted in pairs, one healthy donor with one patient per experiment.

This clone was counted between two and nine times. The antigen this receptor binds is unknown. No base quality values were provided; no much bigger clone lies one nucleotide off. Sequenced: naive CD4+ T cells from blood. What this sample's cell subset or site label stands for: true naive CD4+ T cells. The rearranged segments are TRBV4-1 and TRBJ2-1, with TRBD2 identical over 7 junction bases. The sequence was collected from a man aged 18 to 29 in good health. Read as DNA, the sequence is TGCGCCAGCAGCCGGGATAGACTAGCCCATGAGCAGTTCTTC. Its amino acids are CASSRDRLAHEQFF.